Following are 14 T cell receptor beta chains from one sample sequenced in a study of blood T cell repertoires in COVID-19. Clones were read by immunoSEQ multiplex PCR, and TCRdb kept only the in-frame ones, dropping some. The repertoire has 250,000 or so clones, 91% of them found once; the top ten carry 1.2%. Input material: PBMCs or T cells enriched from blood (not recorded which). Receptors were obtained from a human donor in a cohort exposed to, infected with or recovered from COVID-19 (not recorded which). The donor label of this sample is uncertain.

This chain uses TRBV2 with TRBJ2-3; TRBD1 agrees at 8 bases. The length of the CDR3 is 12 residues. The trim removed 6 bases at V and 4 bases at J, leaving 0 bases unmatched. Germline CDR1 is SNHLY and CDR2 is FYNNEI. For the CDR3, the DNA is TGTGCCAGCAGGACAGGGGCAGATACGCAGTATTTT. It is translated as CASRTGADTQYF.

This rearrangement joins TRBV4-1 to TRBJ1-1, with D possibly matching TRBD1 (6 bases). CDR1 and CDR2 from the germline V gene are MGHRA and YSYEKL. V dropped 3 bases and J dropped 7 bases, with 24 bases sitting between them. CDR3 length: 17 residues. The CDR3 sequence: CASSHEATLTGPDEAFF. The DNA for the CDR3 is TGCGCCAGCAGCCATGAAGCCACCTTAACAGGGCCGGATGAAGCTTTCTTT.

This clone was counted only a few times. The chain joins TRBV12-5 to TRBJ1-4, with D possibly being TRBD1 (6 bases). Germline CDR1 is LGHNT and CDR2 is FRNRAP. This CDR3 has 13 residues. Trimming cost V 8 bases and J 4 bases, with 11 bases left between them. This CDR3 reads CASSQGNNEKLFF. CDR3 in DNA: TGTGCTAGTTCACAGGGCAATAATGAAAAACTGTTTTTT.

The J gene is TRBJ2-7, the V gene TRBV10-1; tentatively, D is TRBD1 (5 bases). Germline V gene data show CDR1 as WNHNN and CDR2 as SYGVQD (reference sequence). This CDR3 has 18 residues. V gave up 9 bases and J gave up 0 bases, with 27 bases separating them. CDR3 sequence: CASLDIPQGSLSSYEQYF. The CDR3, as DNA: TGCGCCAGTCTTGACATTCCTCAGGGTTCCTTAAGCTCCTACGAGCAGTACTTC.

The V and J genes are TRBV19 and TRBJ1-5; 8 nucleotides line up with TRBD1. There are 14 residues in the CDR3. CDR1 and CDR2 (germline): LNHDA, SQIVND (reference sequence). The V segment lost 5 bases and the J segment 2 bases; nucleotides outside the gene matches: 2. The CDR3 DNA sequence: TGTGCCAGTAGTCAACAGGGGGGCAATCAGCCCCAGCATTTT. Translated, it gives CASSQQGGNQPQHF.

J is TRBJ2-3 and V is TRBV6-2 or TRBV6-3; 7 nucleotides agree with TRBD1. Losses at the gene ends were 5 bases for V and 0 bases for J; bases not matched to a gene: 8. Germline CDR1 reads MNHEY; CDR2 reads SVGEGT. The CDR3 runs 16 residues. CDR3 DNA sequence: TGTGCCAGCAGTCAAGGACCGGGACAGAGCACAGATACGCAGTATTTT. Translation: CASSQGPGQSTDTQYF.

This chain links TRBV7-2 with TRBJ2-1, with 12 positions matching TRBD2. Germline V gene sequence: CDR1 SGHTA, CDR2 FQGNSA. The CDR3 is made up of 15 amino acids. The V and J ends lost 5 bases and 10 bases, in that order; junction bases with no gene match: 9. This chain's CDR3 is CASSATSGGPLEQFF. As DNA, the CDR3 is TGTGCCAGCAGCGCCACTAGCGGGGGGCCCCTGGAGCAGTTCTTC. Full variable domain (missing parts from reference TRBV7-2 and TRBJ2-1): GAGVSQSPSNKVTEKGKDVELRCDPISGHTALYWYRQSLGQGLEFLIYFQGNSAPDKSGLPSDRFSAERTGGSVSTLTIQRTQQEDSAVYLCASSATSGGPLEQFFGPGTRLTVL.

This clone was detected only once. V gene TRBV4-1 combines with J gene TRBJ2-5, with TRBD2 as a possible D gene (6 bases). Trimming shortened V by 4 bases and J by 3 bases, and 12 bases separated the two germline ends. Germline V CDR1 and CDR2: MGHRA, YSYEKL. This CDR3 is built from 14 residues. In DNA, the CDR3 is TGCGCCAGCAGCCCCCAGGGCGGGAAAGAGACCCAGTACTTC. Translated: CASSPQGGKETQYF.

CDR3 nucleotides: TGCGCCAGCAGCTTGGGGCCCGTAGGGGCTGAAGCTTTCTTT. Translating gives CASSLGPVGAEAFF. The gene calls are TRBV5-1 and TRBJ1-1, with D perhaps matching TRBD1 (5 bases). Germline loops: CDR1 SGHRS, CDR2 YFSETQ. CDR3 length: 14 residues. Trimming left V 0 bases short and J 6 bases short, with 12 bases between. Looking up the rest from reference TRBV5-1 and TRBJ1-1 gives the full variable domain: KAGVTQTPRYLIKTRGQQVTLSCSPISGHRSVSWYQQTPGQGLQFLFEYFSETQRNKGNFPGRFSGRQFSNSRSEMNVSTLELGDSALYLCASSLGPVGAEAFFGQGTRLTVV.

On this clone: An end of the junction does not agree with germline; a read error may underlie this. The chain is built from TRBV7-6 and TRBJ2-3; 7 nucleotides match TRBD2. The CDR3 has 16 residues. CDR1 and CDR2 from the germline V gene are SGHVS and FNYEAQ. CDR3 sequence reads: CASSLFTGGSTDTRYF. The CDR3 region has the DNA TGTGCCAGCAGCTTATTCACGGGGGGTAGCACAGATACGCGGTATTTT.

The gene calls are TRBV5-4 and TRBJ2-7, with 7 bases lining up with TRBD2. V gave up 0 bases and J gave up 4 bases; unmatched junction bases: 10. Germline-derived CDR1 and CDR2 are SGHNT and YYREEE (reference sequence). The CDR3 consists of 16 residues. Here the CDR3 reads CASSLVVSGHPYEQYF. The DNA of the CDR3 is TGTGCCAGCAGCTTGGTGGTTAGCGGGCACCCTTACGAGCAGTACTTC.

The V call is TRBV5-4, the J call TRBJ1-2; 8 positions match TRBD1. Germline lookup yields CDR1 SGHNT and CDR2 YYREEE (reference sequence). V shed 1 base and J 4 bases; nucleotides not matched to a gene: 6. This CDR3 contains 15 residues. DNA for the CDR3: TGTGCCAGCAGCTTGCCACTGGACAGGGCCTATGGCTACACCTTC. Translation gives CASSLPLDRAYGYTF.

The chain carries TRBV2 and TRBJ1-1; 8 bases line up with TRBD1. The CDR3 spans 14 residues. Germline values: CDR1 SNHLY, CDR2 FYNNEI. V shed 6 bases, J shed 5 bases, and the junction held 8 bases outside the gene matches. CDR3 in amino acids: CASRWTGKGTEAFF. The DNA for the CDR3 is TGTGCCAGCAGATGGACAGGGAAGGGTACTGAAGCTTTCTTT.

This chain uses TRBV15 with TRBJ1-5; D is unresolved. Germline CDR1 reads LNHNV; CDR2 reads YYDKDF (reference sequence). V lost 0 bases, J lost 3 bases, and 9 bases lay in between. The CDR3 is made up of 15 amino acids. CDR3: CATSREEQTNQPQHF. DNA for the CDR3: TGTGCCACCAGCAGAGAAGAACAGACCAATCAGCCCCAGCATTTT.